This TCR beta chain originates from a study of T cells in localized non-small cell lung cancer. Remarks on this clone: Antigen unknown.

Findings of the study overall: Clonality of T cells reached its maximum in uninvolved adjacent lung, surpassing tumor.

Profiling relied on immunoSEQ multiplex PCR, and the TCRdb table lists in-frame clones only, not all of them. The sample lists about 92,000 clones; roughly 91% were seen once. This CDR3 spans 17 amino acids. Germline V gene data show CDR1 as SGHVS and CDR2 as FQNEAQ. The V gene end was trimmed by 4 bases and the J gene end by 2 bases; junction bases not matched to a gene: 12. The chain links TRBV7-8 to TRBJ2-7; 9 bases map to TRBD1. This TCR derives from a woman between 35 and 70 years old with stage II squamous cell lung carcinoma. The sequencing used PBMCs, collected before any cancer treatment. In nucleotides, the CDR3 is TGTGCCAGCAGCTCCGTCCTCAGGCGGGACAGGGCCTACGAGCAGTACTTC. It is translated as CASSSVLRRDRAYEQYF.